This paragraph covers one T cell receptor beta chain sequence. The sample originates from a study of regulatory T cells in long-lasting Graves disease. CDR3 length: 15 residues. For TCR beta, libraries came from iRepertoire HTBI primers and Arm-PCR of CDR3 regions. TCRdb fed the multiplex PCR reads into MiXCR, producing one record per CDR3 protein. The table records hundreds of thousands of distinct CDR3 sequences, around 17% of them present only once. Described time point: newly diagnosed GD, antithyroid drugs for less than 3 months. PBMC-extracted RNA yielded the TCR library. The same specimen was also included in a second study, on T cells in Graves' hyperthyroidism and ophthalmopathy. This second report adds: Any patient presenting with uncontrolled infection, other autoimmune disease, pregnancy or lactation was left out. The HTBI primer set served for first-round RT-PCR of the TCR CDR3. Most thyroid clonotypes expanded above 0.001 were also detected in blood. Progression to ophthalmopathy was predicted a median of roughly 6.8 months early.

This sequence joins TRBV3-2 and TRBJ2-7. TRBV3-2 is a pseudogene segment. The sample consisted of peripheral blood mononuclear cells (PBMCs), taken at new diagnosis, from a patient treated with antithyroid drugs. The clonotype comes from a man between 35 and 55 years old with Graves disease. CDR3 residues: CASSQDQDLDYEQYF. The CDR3 DNA reads TGTGCCAGCAGCCAAGATCAAGACCTCGACTACGAGCAGTACTTC.